This TCR beta chain appears in the sequencing data of a study of blood T cell repertoires in COVID-19. Study information: T cells, B-cell-depleted T cells, or PBMCs provided the cDNA or gDNA that served as material.

This study enrolled people aged about 18 to 100 from around 26 US geographic areas. Participant-given clinical history determined each cohort assignment. Study processing details: For nucleated cells, counts were estimated from reference gene primer amplification. The table came from immunoSEQ multiplex PCR; TCRdb's copy has only in-frame clones and leaves some out. The DNA was the basis for D and trimming; V, J and clone size are from that table. The table shows 200,000 to 250,000 clones, with nearly 90% occurring only once. This TCR was recovered from a man between 25 and 39 years old who had been exposed to COVID-19. Specimen: PBMCs or T cells enriched from blood (not recorded which).

CDR3 in DNA: TGTGCCAGCAGCTTGATGGCTAGCGGGAACACCGGGGAGCTGTTTTTT. Its translation: CASSLMASGNTGELFF. The chain couples TRBV5-4 to TRBJ2-2; 7 nucleotides match TRBD2. The CDR3 is 16 amino acids. V was clipped by 1 base and J by 1 base; unmatched bases: 4. Germline lookup yields CDR1 SGHNT and CDR2 YYREEE (reference sequence).